The rows below give T cell receptor beta chains drawn from one sample of a study of high-grade serous ovarian cancer treatment subgroups. Here immunoSEQ multiplex PCR was the method, and the copy in TCRdb shows in-frame clones only, minus some. Of about 33,000 clones in the sample, roughly 83% were seen once. The sequencing input was tumor tissue. The receptors derive from a human donor with high-grade serous ovarian cancer. Each CDR3 is given with its conserved first and last residue. A D gene is named only where the DNA matches it firmly. Not all rows give a size; the values are once, few, many and, for expanded clones, a class.

V: TRBV28
J: TRBJ1-4
size: .
D: .
CDR3: CASSPQQGRAEKLFF
DNA: TGTGCCAGCAGTCCGCAACAGGGTAGGGCTGAAAAACTGTTTTTT

V: TRBV6-5
J: TRBJ2-1
size: .
D: .
CDR3: CASSNEQSSYNEQFF
DNA: TGTGCCAGCAGTAATGAGCAGAGCTCCTACAATGAGCAGTTCTTC

V: TRBV18
J: TRBJ1-2
size: .
D: TRBD1
CDR3: CASSPASGGQGWDYGYTF
DNA: TGTGCCAGCTCACCTGCCTCTGGGGGACAGGGATGGGACTATGGCTACACCTTC

V: TRBV28
J: TRBJ1-3
size: .
D: .
CDR3: CASSLFDNLLRAPGNTIYF
DNA: TGTGCCAGCAGTTTATTCGATAACCTCCTCAGGGCCCCTGGAAACACCATATATTTT

V: TRBV4-1
J: TRBJ2-7
size: .
D: .
CDR3: CASSQEWSIRYEQYF
DNA: TGCGCCAGCAGCCAAGAGTGGTCGATCCGGTACGAGCAGTACTTC

V: TRBV6-5
J: TRBJ1-5
size: .
D: .
CDR3: CASSLRDNQPQHF
DNA: TGTGCCAGCAGTCTCAGGGACAATCAGCCCCAGCATTTT

V: TRBV18
J: TRBJ2-7
size: .
D: .
CDR3: CASSPPDGEQYF
DNA: TGTGCCAGCTCACCGCCGGACGGCGAGCAGTACTTC

V: TRBV11-2
J: TRBJ2-1
size: few
D: TRBD1
CDR3: CASSTGATGSEQFF
DNA: TGTGCCAGCAGCACAGGGGCGACAGGGAGTGAGCAGTTCTTC

V: TRBV25-1
J: TRBJ2-3
size: .
D: .
CDR3: CASSSFGAHTDTQYF
DNA: TGTGCCAGCAGTTCCTTTGGGGCCCACACAGATACGCAGTATTTT

V: TRBV6-6
J: TRBJ2-2
size: .
D: .
CDR3: CASSYNEGGELFF
DNA: TGTGCCAGCAGTTATAATGAGGGCGGGGAGCTGTTTTTT

V: TRBV27
J: TRBJ1-5
size: .
D: .
CDR3: CASSPGGNQPQHF
DNA: TGTGCCAGCAGCCCCGGGGGGAATCAGCCCCAGCATTTT

V: TRBV4-2
J: TRBJ2-7
size: .
D: TRBD1
CDR3: CASSQDRDRDYEQYF
DNA: TGTGCCAGCAGCCAAGACAGGGACAGAGACTACGAGCAGTACTTC

V: TRBV7-9
J: TRBJ2-7
size: few
D: .
CDR3: CASRVQGQAGEQYF
DNA: TGTGCCAGCAGAGTACAGGGACAAGCCGGCGAGCAGTACTTC

V: TRBV7-9
J: TRBJ1-2
size: .
D: .
CDR3: CASSLDGGYTF
DNA: TGTGCCAGCAGCTTAGACGGTGGCTACACCTTC

V: TRBV15
J: TRBJ2-1
size: once
D: TRBD2
CDR3: CATTTRVAGDEQFF
DNA: TGTGCCACCACCACGCGGGTAGCGGGAGACGAGCAGTTCTTC

V: TRBV28
J: TRBJ1-3
size: .
D: TRBD1
CDR3: CASSSDRVSGNTIYF
DNA: TGTGCCAGCAGTTCCGACAGGGTTTCAGGAAACACCATATATTTT

V: TRBV28
J: TRBJ2-7
size: .
D: TRBD2
CDR3: CASSSPWTSGRYEQYF
DNA: TGTGCCAGCAGTTCTCCCTGGACTAGCGGGAGGTACGAGCAGTACTTC

V: TRBV7-2
J: TRBJ2-1
size: .
D: TRBD2
CDR3: CASSLTSGNTEQFF
DNA: TGTGCCAGCAGCTTGACTAGCGGGAACACTGAGCAGTTCTTC

V: TRBV5-5
J: TRBJ2-7
size: .
D: .
CDR3: CASSLDSLDEQYF
DNA: TGTGCCAGCAGCTTGGACAGCTTGGACGAGCAGTACTTC

V: TRBV27
J: TRBJ1-2
size: .
D: TRBD1
CDR3: CASRPERGRGYGYTF
DNA: TGTGCCAGCAGGCCCGAAAGGGGGCGAGGGTATGGCTACACCTTC

V: TRBV2
J: TRBJ2-7
size: .
D: TRBD1
CDR3: CASTRDRESGEQYF
DNA: TGTGCCAGCACTCGGGACAGGGAAAGCGGCGAGCAGTACTTC

V: TRBV12-5
J: TRBJ2-2
size: once
D: .
CDR3: CASGLGSGDTGELFF
DNA: TGTGCTAGTGGTTTGGGGTCCGGGGACACCGGGGAGCTGTTTTTT

V: TRBV7-2
J: TRBJ2-7
size: .
D: TRBD1
CDR3: CASSFGTGPTYEQYF
DNA: TGTGCCAGCAGCTTTGGGACAGGGCCGACCTACGAGCAGTACTTC

V: TRBV9
J: TRBJ2-1
size: once
D: .
CDR3: CASSVASYLGDEQFF
DNA: TGTGCCAGCAGCGTAGCTAGCTACCTAGGGGATGAGCAGTTCTTC

V: TRBV11-2
J: TRBJ1-1
size: .
D: .
CDR3: CASSLETVNTEAFF
DNA: TGTGCCAGCAGCTTAGAAACGGTAAACACTGAAGCTTTCTTT

V: TRBV10-3
J: TRBJ2-1
size: .
D: .
CDR3: CAISGGRPLSSYNEQFF
DNA: TGTGCCATCAGTGGGGGGAGGCCTTTGAGCTCCTACAATGAGCAGTTCTTC

V: TRBV15
J: TRBJ2-5
size: .
D: .
CDR3: CATSRATRTQETQYF
DNA: TGTGCCACCAGCAGAGCCACTAGGACCCAAGAGACCCAGTACTTC

V: TRBV6-4
J: TRBJ1-1
size: .
D: .
CDR3: CASNGLVGAEAFF
DNA: TGTGCCAGCAACGGTTTGGTGGGGGCTGAAGCTTTCTTT

V: TRBV5-4
J: TRBJ1-2
size: .
D: .
CDR3: CASSIRVSYGYTF
DNA: TGTGCCAGCAGCATCAGGGTTTCCTATGGCTACACCTTC